These 3 T cell receptor beta chains came from one sample sequenced in a study of T cell repertoires in cytomegalovirus infection. TCRdb passed the reads through MiXCR, listing each CDR3 protein once. The profile shows some 920,000 distinct CDR3 sequences, under 40% of them singletons. For these TCRs, the target antigens are not known. The starting material was cultured CD8+ T cells from PBMCs, obtained from culture after CMV antigen stimulation. The origin of the receptors is a human donor in good health (CMV status not recorded). Some clones in this sample may be carry-over from other donors' samples.

This clonotype has just a few counts. The J gene is TRBJ2-5, the V gene TRBV7-8, with D perhaps matching TRBD2 (5 bases). The CDR3 extends over 14 amino acids. Trimming took off 1 base at V and 5 bases at J, with 11 bases between the two ends. Germline CDR1 is SGHVS and CDR2 is FQNEAQ. The CDR3 nucleotides are TGTGCCAGCAGCTTAGGGAGGTTCTCGGAGACCCAGTACTTC. This gives the protein CASSLGRFSETQYF.

The chain joins TRBV27 to TRBJ1-1, with a tentative D call TRBD1 (6 bases). Trimming took 6 bases from V and 1 from J, leaving 12 bases between them. The CDR3 has 14 residues. Per germline, CDR1 MNHEY and CDR2 SMNVEV (reference sequence). Here the CDR3 reads CASSDGQQNTEAFF. CDR3 in DNA: TGTGCCAGCAGCGATGGACAGCAGAACACTGAAGCTTTCTTT.

The chain couples TRBV10-3 to TRBJ2-3, with 10 bases matching TRBD2. CDR1 is ENHRY and CDR2 is SYGVKD in the germline V gene. The V and J ends lost 4 bases and 4 bases, in that order; junction bases with no gene match: 17. CDR3 size: 19 residues. The CDR3 DNA sequence: TGTGCCATCAGTGGCCCGGGCGAGAAGCGGGGGGGCCCGGCAGATACGCAGTATTTT. Protein: CAISGPGEKRGGPADTQYF.